This entry lists 12 T cell receptor beta chains sequenced from one sample in a study of OX40 agonist ivuxolimab in advanced cancers. The repertoire was sequenced with immunoSEQ multiplex PCR; TCRdb's copy has only in-frame clones and lacks some. The table lists tens of thousands of clones, around four fifths of them singletons, with roughly 23% in the top ten. Sequences were derived from CD4+ or CD8+ T cells sorted from blood, sampled in a trial of the OX40 agonist ivuxolimab. These receptors were collected from an adult with an advanced solid tumor such as melanoma, head and neck, liver or kidney cancer.

This chain joins TRBV27 and TRBJ2-7; TRBD2 matches at 9 bases. The germline gives CDR1 MNHEY, CDR2 SMNVEV (reference sequence). The CDR3 contains 16 residues. V dropped 1 base and J dropped 2; count of bases not matched to a gene: 6. Written as DNA, the CDR3 is TGTGCCAGCAGTTTATACGCGGGAGGGCAAGCCTACGAGCAGTACTTC. Translating it yields CASSLYAGGQAYEQYF.

The gene calls are TRBV4-1 and TRBJ2-1; 12 positions agree with TRBD2. V was clipped by 0 bases and J by 4 bases; unmatched bases: 4. This CDR3 contains 17 residues. The germline CDR1 and CDR2 sequences are MGHRA and YSYEKL. This CDR3 reads CASSQDGLAGGYNEQFF. CDR3 bases: TGCGCCAGCAGCCAAGACGGTCTAGCGGGAGGGTACAATGAGCAGTTCTTC.

The genes are TRBV5-6 and TRBJ1-2; D gene ambiguous. The CDR3 contains 15 residues. V was cut by 0 bases and J by 2 bases, with 11 bases left in between. Germline CDR1 SGHDT, CDR2 YYEEEE. The CDR3 DNA follows: TGTGCCAGCAGCTTGGCTCAGGCGACGAACTATGGCTACACCTTC. Its protein product is CASSLAQATNYGYTF. Based on the CDR3 plus reference TRBV5-6 and TRBJ1-2, the full variable domain is DAGVTQSPTHLIKTRGQQVTLRCSPKSGHDTVSWYQQALGQGPQFIFQYYEEEERQRGNFPDRFSGHQFPNYSSELNVNALLLGDSALYLCASSLAQATNYGYTFGSGTRLTVV.

This clone came up once. At one end, the junction sequence differs from germline, possibly due to a read error. The V and J genes are TRBV6-5 and TRBJ2-7; tentatively, D is TRBD1 (6 bases). Germline V CDR1 and CDR2: MNHEY, SVGAGI. The CDR3 is made up of 14 amino acids. The CDR3 DNA follows: TGTGCCAGCAGCTACTCCCAGGGGAACCACGAGCAGTACTTC. Its protein is CASSYSQGNHEQYF.

The chain joins TRBV21-1 to TRBJ2-7. TRBV21-1 is a pseudogene locus. CDR3 size: 14 residues. Here the CDR3 reads CANSSWAGTYEQYF. The CDR3 nucleotides are TGTGCCAACTCATCATGGGCAGGGACGTACGAGCAGTACTTC.

The rearrangement joins TRBV28 to TRBJ2-3; D is possibly TRBD2 (7 bases). Per germline, CDR1 MDHEN and CDR2 SYDVKM. The V end was cut by 1 base, the J end by 4 bases, with 12 bases between. The CDR3 is 15 residues long. Here the CDR3 DNA reads TGTGCCAGCAGTTTATATGGGGGGGCACCAGATACGCAGTATTTT. It specifies CASSLYGGAPDTQYF.

The V and J genes are TRBV15 and TRBJ2-7; the match to TRBD1 covers 8 bases. Germline values: CDR1 LNHNV, CDR2 YYDKDF (reference sequence). The trim removed 6 bases at V and 0 bases at J, leaving 4 bases unmatched. This CDR3 comprises 14 residues. For the CDR3, the DNA is TGTGCCACCAGAGGACAGGGACTCTCCTACGAGCAGTACTTC. Its translation is CATRGQGLSYEQYF. Combining the CDR3 with reference TRBV15 and TRBJ2-7 gives the whole variable domain DAMVIQNPRYQVTQFGKPVTLSCSQTLNHNVMYWYQQKSSQAPKLLFHYYDKDFNNEADTPDNFQSRRPNTSFCFLDIRSPGLGDTAMYLCATRGQGLSYEQYFGPGTRLTVT.

The chain links TRBV13 to TRBJ1-2; D is unresolved. From germline, CDR1 is PRHDT and CDR2 FYEKMQ (reference sequence). V was pared by 4 bases and J by 7 bases, with 10 bases between. This CDR3 has 12 amino acids. The CDR3 here is CASSSGDFGYTF. CDR3 in DNA: TGTGCCAGCAGCTCCGGAGACTTTGGCTACACCTTC.

The chain couples TRBV27 to TRBJ2-7; TRBD1 might be the D (5 bases). V lost 2 bases to trimming and J lost 4 bases, with 9 bases between them. Looked up from germline, CDR1 is MNHEY and CDR2 is SMNVEV (reference sequence). This CDR3 is built from 13 residues. Here the CDR3 reads CASSLLREYEQYF. In DNA form, the CDR3 reads TGTGCCAGCAGTTTACTCAGGGAATACGAGCAGTACTTC.

Here the CDR3 reads CASSPRVSSYNEQFF. As DNA, the CDR3 is TGTGCCAGCAGCCCCCGGGTTAGCTCCTACAATGAGCAGTTCTTC. This rearrangement joins TRBV11-3 to TRBJ2-1; D not certain. With 5 bases removed from V and 0 bases from J, the gap between germline ends came to 11 bases. Germline V gives CDR1 SGHNT, CDR2 YENEEA. The CDR3 spans 15 residues. Full variable domain (remainder filled in from reference TRBV11-3 and TRBJ2-1): EAGVVQSPRYKIIEKKQPVAFWCNPISGHNTLYWYLQNLGQGPELLIRYENEEAVDDSQLPKDRFSAERLKGVDSTLKIQPAELGDSAVYLCASSPRVSSYNEQFFGPGTRLTVL.

J is TRBJ2-7 and V is TRBV7-6; TRBD1 matches at 9 bases. Looked up from germline, CDR1 is SGHVS and CDR2 is FNYEAQ. CDR3 length: 14 residues. Germline trimming cut 6 bases from V and 7 bases from J; bases unmatched to any gene: 10. The CDR3 here is CASSSGTGLEEQYF. The CDR3 DNA reads TGTGCCAGCAGTTCCGGGACAGGGTTGGAAGAGCAGTACTTC.

The V gene is TRBV28, the J gene TRBJ1-5, with D maybe TRBD1 (5 bases). This CDR3 is 16 amino acids long. CDR1 and CDR2 (germline): MDHEN, SYDVKM. Trimming shortened V by 2 bases and J by 4 bases, and 15 bases separated the two germline ends. CDR3 DNA sequence: TGTGCCAGCAGTTTAAGTCTATTGGCAGGGAATCAGCCCCAGCATTTT. It is translated as CASSLSLLAGNQPQHF. The full variable domain, rest sourced from reference TRBV28 and TRBJ1-5, is DVKVTQSSRYLVKRTGEKVFLECVQDMDHENMFWYRQDPGLGLRLIYFSYDVKMKEKGDIPEGYSVSREKKERFSLILESASTNQTSMYLCASSLSLLAGNQPQHFGDGTRLSIL.